The T cell receptor (beta chain) under discussion was sequenced for a study of cytomegalovirus exposure and HLA in healthy donors. This CDR3 comprises 15 residues. Trimming shortened V by 0 bases and J by 4 bases, and 11 bases separated the two germline ends. The germline V gene encodes CDR1 SGHNT and CDR2 YYREEE (reference sequence). Vbeta (60) and Jbeta (13) primers were used in the PCR. Clones were read by immunoSEQ multiplex PCR, and TCRdb kept only the in-frame ones, dropping some. The sample records 150,000 to 200,000 clones, around 78% being singletons. V is TRBV5-4 and J is TRBJ2-1; tentative D call: TRBD1 (5 bases). The sequencing input was PBMCs. This TCR was sampled from a woman aged 25 to 39 in good health and CMV-seropositive. CDR3 residues: CASSLGGGLYNEQFF. The CDR3 coding sequence is TGTGCCAGCAGCTTGGGGGGCGGCCTTTACAATGAGCAGTTCTTC.